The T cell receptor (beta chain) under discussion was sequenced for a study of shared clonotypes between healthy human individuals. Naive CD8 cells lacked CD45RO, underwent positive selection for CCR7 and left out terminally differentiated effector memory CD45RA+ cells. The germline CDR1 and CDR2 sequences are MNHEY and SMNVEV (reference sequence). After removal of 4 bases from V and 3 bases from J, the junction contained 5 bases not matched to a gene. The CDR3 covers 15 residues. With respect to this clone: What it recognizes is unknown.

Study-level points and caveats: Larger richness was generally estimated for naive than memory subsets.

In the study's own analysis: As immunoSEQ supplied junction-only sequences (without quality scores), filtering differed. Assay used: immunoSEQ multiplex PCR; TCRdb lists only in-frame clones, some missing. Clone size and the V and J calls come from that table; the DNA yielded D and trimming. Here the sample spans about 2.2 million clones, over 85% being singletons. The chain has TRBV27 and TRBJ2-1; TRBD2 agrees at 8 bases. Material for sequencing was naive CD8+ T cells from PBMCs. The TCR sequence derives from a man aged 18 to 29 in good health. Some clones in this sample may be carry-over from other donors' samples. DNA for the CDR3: TGTGCCAGCAGTTGGTCTAGCGGGCTCTACAATGAGCAGTTCTTC. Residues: CASSWSSGLYNEQFF.